These 20 T cell receptor beta chains originate from one sample sequenced in a study of CD8 T cells in ankylosing spondylitis (dated by TCRdb to 2017 to 2019). Preparation of the library involved 5' RACE. Data came from an Illumina HiSeq 2500. TCRdb reran the public reads through fastp at Q25 and MiXCR, keeping productive beta chains. Each record represents a unique CDR3 protein, reported with the most common genes and DNA among its rows. The sample yields some 140,000 distinct CDR3 sequences; approximately 9.2% were counted once. The biggest ten clones account for 7.3% of the sample. The specimen was synovial fluid, either unsorted or a sorted T cell fraction (not recorded which). The origin of the receptors is a male donor with ankylosing spondylitis.

This chain links TRBV5-4 with TRBJ2-5, with 8 nucleotides matching TRBD1. J was trimmed by 5 bases and V by 0 bases; bases with no gene match: 6. The CDR3 is 15 residues long. Germline-derived CDR1 and CDR2 are SGHNT and YYREEE (reference sequence). Here the CDR3 reads CASSLGTGYVETQYF. CDR3 sequence (DNA): TGTGCCAGCAGCTTGGGGACAGGGTATGTCGAGACCCAGTACTTC. Together with reference TRBV5-4 and TRBJ2-5, the CDR3 gives the full variable domain: ETGVTQSPTHLIKTRGQQVTLRCSSQSGHNTVSWYQQALGQGPQFIFQYYREEENGRGNFPPRFSGLQFPNYSSELNVNALELDDSALYLCASSLGTGYVETQYFGPGTRLLVL.

The sample holds many counts of this clonotype. CDR3 DNA: TGCGCCAGCAGCATTCTGGCCCACAATGAGCAGTTCTTC. This sequence encodes CASSILAHNEQFF. This chain connects TRBV5-1 to TRBJ2-1; D remains ambiguous. V lost 4 bases and J lost 5, with 10 bases in between. CDR3 length: 13 amino acids. Germline V gene sequence: CDR1 SGHRS, CDR2 YFSETQ.

This clonotype showed up many times. The chain joins TRBV12-3 or TRBV12-4 to TRBJ1-1, with D possibly being TRBD1 (5 bases). Trimming cost V 2 bases and J 11 bases, with 15 bases left between them. The CDR3 consists of 13 residues. Written as DNA, the CDR3 is TGTGCCAGCAGTTTAAGACAGACCGTGTCGGCTTTCTTT. Translation gives CASSLRQTVSAFF.

This clonotype was seen a handful of times. The chain uses TRBV20-1 and TRBJ1-3; no definite D call. Trimming removed 5 bases from V and 4 bases from J, with 9 bases in between. The CDR3 sequence is 12 residues long. Germline CDR1 and CDR2: DFQATT and SNEGSKA (reference sequence). Written as DNA, the CDR3 is TGCAGTGCTCCTAGGGCAGGAAACACCATATATTTT. It translates to CSAPRAGNTIYF.

This clonotype appeared many times. CDR3 bases: TGTGCCAGCAGCTTGCGCAGGGAGACTGAAGCTTTCTTT. Translation: CASSLRRETEAFF. This chain connects TRBV7-3 to TRBJ1-1; D is perhaps TRBD1 (5 bases). V was trimmed by 3 bases and J by 5 bases, leaving 10 bases between them. The CDR3 runs to 13 residues. CDR1 and CDR2 from the germline V gene are SGHTA and FQGTGA.

As regards this clonotype: One end of the junction varies from germline; a read error may be responsible. This rearrangement joins TRBV12-3 or TRBV12-4 to TRBJ1-5; D is undetermined. This CDR3 region has 14 residues. CDR3 region: CAISFQVSTQPQHF. The CDR3 nucleotides are TGTGCCATCAGTTTTCAGGTTAGCACTCAGCCCCAGCATTTT.

The chain employs TRBV5-1 and TRBJ2-7; tentatively, D is TRBD2 (6 bases). Deletions cut 2 bases from V and 3 bases from J, with 12 bases between. The length of the CDR3 is 14 residues. Germline CDR1 SGHRS, CDR2 YFSETQ. CDR3 sequence: CASSFPGVGYEQYF. DNA for the CDR3: TGCGCCAGCAGCTTTCCGGGAGTTGGCTACGAGCAGTACTTC.

The chain is built from TRBV19 and TRBJ2-6, with TRBD1 as a possible D gene (6 bases). The CDR3 has 17 amino acids. Germline loops: CDR1 LNHDA, CDR2 SQIVND (reference sequence). Trimming shortened V by 3 bases and J by 0 bases, and 12 bases separated the two germline ends. The CDR3 protein is CASSIFGQSSGANVLTF. The CDR3 region has the DNA TGTGCCAGTAGTATTTTCGGACAGAGCTCTGGGGCCAACGTCCTGACTTTC.

At least ten counts were recorded for this clonotype. The V call is TRBV25-1, the J call TRBJ2-3; TRBD2 matches 10 bases. The CDR3 is made up of 16 amino acids. V gave up 2 bases and J gave up 4 bases; unmatched junction bases: 6. CDR1 and CDR2 from the germline V gene are MGHDK and SYGVNS. For the CDR3, the DNA is TGTGCCAGCAGTGAAGGTCTAGCGGGGGACTCAGATACGCAGTATTTT. Its protein product is CASSEGLAGDSDTQYF.

Only one count was recorded for this clonotype. The gene calls are TRBV3-1 and TRBJ2-7; 7 nucleotides align to TRBD2. The CDR3 covers 18 residues. J gave up 3 bases and V 7 bases, and 21 bases lay outside the gene matches. CDR1 and CDR2 from the germline V gene are LGHDT and YNNKEL (reference sequence). The chain's CDR3 is CASTKQFPSGPYYYEQYF. In nucleotides, the CDR3 is TGTGCCAGCACCAAGCAGTTCCCTAGCGGACCATATTACTACGAGCAGTACTTC.

This clonotype showed up many times. V usage is TRBV7-2 and J usage is TRBJ2-7; 7 nucleotides align to TRBD2. CDR3 length: 17 amino acids. Germline-derived CDR1 and CDR2 are SGHTA and FQGNSA. Unmatched junction bases numbered 10, after V lost 1 base and J lost 1 base. CDR3 protein: CASSLVGGSFESYEQYF. CDR3 coding DNA: TGTGCCAGCAGCTTAGTAGGCGGGAGTTTTGAGTCCTACGAGCAGTACTTC.

This clonotype appeared once. The V gene is TRBV18, the J gene TRBJ2-3; no reliable D call. This CDR3 has 14 amino acids. CDR1 and CDR2 from the germline V gene are KGHSH and LQKENI. V was pared by 5 bases and J by 4 bases, with 13 bases between. The CDR3 nucleotides read TGTGCCAGCTCAAGGCCGGAAAAGCCAGATACGCAGTATTTT. Translating gives CASSRPEKPDTQYF.

This clonotype was found many times. This chain's CDR3 is CASSLGYNQPQHF. CDR3 in DNA: TGCGCCAGCAGCTTGGGTTACAATCAGCCCCAGCATTTT. J is TRBJ1-5 and V is TRBV5-1; no definite D call. Germline values: CDR1 SGHRS, CDR2 YFSETQ. Trimming took 0 bases from V and 3 from J, leaving 4 bases between them. The CDR3 is made up of 13 amino acids.

This clonotype was counted only a few times. The rearrangement links TRBV5-4 to TRBJ2-1, with 8 nucleotides matching TRBD2. After removal of 3 bases from V and 6 bases from J, the junction contained 5 bases not matched to a gene. Germline V gene data show CDR1 as SGHNT and CDR2 as YYREEE (reference sequence). This CDR3 has 14 amino acids. The CDR3 sequence: CASSYGGAFNEQFF. Written as DNA, the CDR3 is TGTGCCAGCAGCTACGGGGGGGCGTTCAATGAGCAGTTCTTC. The full variable domain, its missing parts supplied by reference TRBV5-4 and TRBJ2-1, is ETGVTQSPTHLIKTRGQQVTLRCSSQSGHNTVSWYQQALGQGPQFIFQYYREEENGRGNFPPRFSGLQFPNYSSELNVNALELDDSALYLCASSYGGAFNEQFFGPGTRLTVL.

V usage is TRBV7-2 and J usage is TRBJ2-5; the D is unclear. V gave up 4 bases and J gave up 3 bases, with 6 bases separating them. This CDR3 contains 12 residues. CDR1 and CDR2 (germline): SGHTA, FQGNSA. Written as DNA, the CDR3 is TGTGCCAGCAGCTCACGGGAAGAGACCCAGTACTTC. The encoded protein is CASSSREETQYF.

This clonotype was seen ten or more times. The chain joins TRBV28 to TRBJ2-7; 9 bases match TRBD2. CDR1 and CDR2 (germline): MDHEN, SYDVKM. The ends lost 7 bases at V and 2 bases at J; junction bases unmatched: 6. This CDR3 spans 14 amino acids. CDR3 region: CASNRLADPYEQYF. The CDR3 nucleotides are TGTGCCAGCAATCGACTAGCGGATCCCTACGAGCAGTACTTC.

This clonotype counts as medium-sized (0.01 to 0.1%). The rearrangement uses TRBV20-1 and TRBJ2-2; D possibly corresponds to TRBD1 (6 bases). The V and J ends lost 2 bases and 9 bases respectively, with 13 bases between them. Germline CDR1 DFQATT, CDR2 SNEGSKA (reference sequence). The CDR3 has 13 residues. The CDR3 bases are TGCAGTGCTAGAACACAGGGTCTTCGGGAGCTGTTTTTT. It specifies CSARTQGLRELFF.

The sample holds many counts of this clonotype. The CDR3: CAISSQRETEAFF. CDR3 sequence (DNA): TGTGCCATCAGTTCCCAAAGGGAAACTGAAGCTTTCTTT. The chain links TRBV10-3 to TRBJ1-1, with unresolved D. V was trimmed by 5 bases and J by 5 bases, leaving 12 bases between them. The CDR3 sequence is 13 residues long. CDR1 and CDR2 from the germline V gene are ENHRY and SYGVKD.

This clonotype showed up many times. The rearrangement links TRBV12-3 or TRBV12-4 to TRBJ2-1, with D tentatively TRBD2 (5 bases). Trimming cost V 6 bases and J 9 bases, with 12 bases left between them. This CDR3 contains 12 residues. CDR3 nucleotide sequence: TGTGCCAGCAGCAAAGGAGGCCGTGAGCAGTTCTTC. This sequence encodes CASSKGGREQFF.

This clonotype has a count of ten or more. This rearrangement joins TRBV5-1 to TRBJ2-3; tentative D call: TRBD1 (5 bases). This CDR3 spans 15 amino acids. Germline CDR1 and CDR2: SGHRS and YFSETQ. V was shortened by 5 bases and J by 2 bases, with 15 bases between the two germline ends. As DNA, the CDR3 is TGCGCCAGCAGGAGAAAGGGCAGGGACACAGATACGCAGTATTTT. It encodes CASRRKGRDTDTQYF.